This T cell receptor beta chain derives from a study of PD-1 blockade in classical Hodgkin lymphoma. Study outcomes and limitations: What caused the repertoire differences, perhaps disease activity or prior therapy, remains undefined. It was among complete responders that baseline diversity resembled that of newly diagnosed patients. Exclusion covered patients beginning nivolumab under 1 year post-ASCT.

With regard to this clone: The antigen remains unidentified.

This CDR3 is 17 amino acids long. The V end lost 1 base, the J end lost 3 bases, and 19 bases lay between the germline ends. Germline CDR1 and CDR2: SEHNR and FQNEAQ (reference sequence). Every patient had relapsed following autologous stem cell transplantation, and cohorts differed in brentuximab vedotin exposure. Only in-frame clones appear in the TCRdb table, and some are missing; sequencing was by immunoSEQ multiplex PCR. The data hold 20,000 to 30,000 clones, with approximately 90% observed a single time. This TCR was sampled from a human donor with classical Hodgkin lymphoma. Sequenced material: peripheral blood mononuclear cells (PBMCs), taken at baseline. V is TRBV7-9 and J is TRBJ2-7; TRBD1 might be the D (6 bases). The CDR3 DNA sequence: TGTGCCAGCAGCTTAGGAGGGATGTGGCAGGGGAGCTACGAGCAGTACTTC. It specifies CASSLGGMWQGSYEQYF.